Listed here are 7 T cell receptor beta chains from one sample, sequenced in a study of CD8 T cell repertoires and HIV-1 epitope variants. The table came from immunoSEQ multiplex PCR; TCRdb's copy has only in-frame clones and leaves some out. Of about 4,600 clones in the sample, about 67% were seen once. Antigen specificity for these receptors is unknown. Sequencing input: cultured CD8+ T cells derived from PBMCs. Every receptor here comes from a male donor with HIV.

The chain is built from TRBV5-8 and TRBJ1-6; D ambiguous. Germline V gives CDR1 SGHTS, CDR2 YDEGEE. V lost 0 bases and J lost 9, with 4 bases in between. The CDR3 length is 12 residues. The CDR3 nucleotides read TGTGCCAGCAGCTTGGACGGTTCACCCCTCCACTTT. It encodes CASSLDGSPLHF.

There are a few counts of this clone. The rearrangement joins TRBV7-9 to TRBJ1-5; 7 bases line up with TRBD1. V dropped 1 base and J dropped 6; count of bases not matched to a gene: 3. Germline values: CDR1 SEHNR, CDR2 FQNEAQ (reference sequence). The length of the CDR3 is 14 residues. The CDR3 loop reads CASSLGGGGQPQHF. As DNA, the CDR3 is TGTGCCAGCAGCTTAGGAGGGGGCGGTCAGCCCCAGCATTTT.

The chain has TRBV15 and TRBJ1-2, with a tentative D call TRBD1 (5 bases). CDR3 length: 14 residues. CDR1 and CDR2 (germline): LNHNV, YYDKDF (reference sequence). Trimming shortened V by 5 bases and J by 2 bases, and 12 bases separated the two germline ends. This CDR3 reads CATSHWRQNYGYTF. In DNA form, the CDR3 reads TGTGCCACCAGCCACTGGCGACAGAACTATGGCTACACCTTC.

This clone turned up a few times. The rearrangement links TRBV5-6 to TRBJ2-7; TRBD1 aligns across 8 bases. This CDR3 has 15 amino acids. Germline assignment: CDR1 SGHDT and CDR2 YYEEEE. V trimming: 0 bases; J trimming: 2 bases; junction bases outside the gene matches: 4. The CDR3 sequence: CASSLETGATYEQYF. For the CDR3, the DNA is TGTGCCAGCAGCTTGGAGACAGGGGCAACCTACGAGCAGTACTTC.

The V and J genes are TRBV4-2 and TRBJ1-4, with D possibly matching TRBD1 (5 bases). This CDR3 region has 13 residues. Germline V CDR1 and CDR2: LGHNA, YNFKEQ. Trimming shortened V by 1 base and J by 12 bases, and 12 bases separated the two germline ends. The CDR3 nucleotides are TGTGCCAGCAGCCAAGGATCACAGGAGGAACTGTTTTTT. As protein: CASSQGSQEELFF.

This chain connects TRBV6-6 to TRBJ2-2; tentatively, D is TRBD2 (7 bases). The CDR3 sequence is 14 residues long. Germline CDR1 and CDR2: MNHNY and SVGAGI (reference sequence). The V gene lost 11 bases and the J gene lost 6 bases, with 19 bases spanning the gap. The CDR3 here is CALQGGDPPGELFF. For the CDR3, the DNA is TGTGCCTTACAAGGGGGGGATCCCCCCGGGGAGCTGTTTTTT.

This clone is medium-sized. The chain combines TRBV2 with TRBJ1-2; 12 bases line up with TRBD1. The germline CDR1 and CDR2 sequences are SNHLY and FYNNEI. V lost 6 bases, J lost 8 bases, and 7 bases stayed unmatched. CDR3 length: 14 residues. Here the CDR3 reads CASSDRDRGLGYTF. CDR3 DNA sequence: TGTGCCAGCAGCGACCGGGACAGGGGGCTCGGCTACACCTTC.